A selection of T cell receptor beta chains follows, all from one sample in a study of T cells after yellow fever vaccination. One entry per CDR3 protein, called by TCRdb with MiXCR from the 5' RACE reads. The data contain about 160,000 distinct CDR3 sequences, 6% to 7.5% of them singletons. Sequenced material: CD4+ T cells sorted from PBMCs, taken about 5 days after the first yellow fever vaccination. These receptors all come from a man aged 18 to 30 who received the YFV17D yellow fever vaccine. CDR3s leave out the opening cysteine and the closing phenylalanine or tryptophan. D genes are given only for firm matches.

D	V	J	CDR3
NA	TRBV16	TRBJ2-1	ASSQWAGVKHDGEQF
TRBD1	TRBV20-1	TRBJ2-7	SARVDRGSYEQY
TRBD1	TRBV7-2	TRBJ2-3	ASSLAVRRTGLTDTQY
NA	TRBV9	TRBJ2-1	ASSVGDGSYNEQF
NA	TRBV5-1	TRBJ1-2	ASSLTPFGGGRGYGYT
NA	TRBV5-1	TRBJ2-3	ASSLAVRGNTDTQY
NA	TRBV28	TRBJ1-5	ASSLYTREGH
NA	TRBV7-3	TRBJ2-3	ASSLKVQPDTQY
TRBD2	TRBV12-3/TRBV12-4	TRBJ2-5	ASSWTSGTIQETQY
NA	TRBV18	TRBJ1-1	ARSSGQNTEAF
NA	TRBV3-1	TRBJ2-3	ASTGSDTQY
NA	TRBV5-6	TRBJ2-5	ASRPGPFQETQY
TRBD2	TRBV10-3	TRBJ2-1	AIVAGTGGNEQF
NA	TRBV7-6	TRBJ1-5	ASSLGADFEPQH
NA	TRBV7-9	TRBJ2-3	ASSLGVDADTQY
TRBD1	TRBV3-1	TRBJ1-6	ASNIGQGASPLH
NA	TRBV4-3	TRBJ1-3	ASSQVVTYSGNTIY